The clone carrying this T cell receptor beta chain has a handful of counts. The antigen remains unidentified. This record belongs to a study of CD8+ T cells in alopecia areata. Indicated treatment: oral pan-JAK inhibitor, 5-10 mg twice daily. In alopecia areata patients, both lesional scalp punch biopsies and peripheral blood were collected. Sorted populations comprised CD4+ and CD8+ T cells obtained from PBMCs. Germline V gene data show CDR1 as GTSNPN and CDR2 as SVGIG (reference sequence). This CDR3 contains 14 residues. Trimming took off 3 bases at V and 0 bases at J, with 8 bases between the two ends. Extraction of RNA preceded its reverse transcription into cDNA, which served as the sequencing template. Sequencing used immunoSEQ multiplex PCR; TCRdb keeps in-frame clones, though not all of them. The sample lists around 200,000 clones; around 66% were seen once. General study points: Clonality was higher in lesional than normal scalp, especially in alopecia totalis/universalis. Scalp clonality dropped significantly under tofacitinib, as did expanded CD8+ top-100 clones.

The gene calls are TRBV30 and TRBJ2-2, with D uncertain. The specimen was CD4+ T cells sorted from blood, collected at week 4, from a patient treated with tofacitinib. The sequence was collected from a human donor with alopecia areata. The CDR3 region is CAWRSGPNTGELFF. The CDR3 region has the DNA TGTGCCTGGAGATCTGGTCCGAACACCGGGGAGCTGTTTTTT.